Described below is a single T cell receptor (beta chain) sequence and its context. V dropped 2 bases and J dropped 6; count of bases not matched to a gene: 9. The CDR3 sequence is 16 residues long. The germline gives CDR1 MNHEY, CDR2 SVGEGT. In the original processing: The assay estimated nucleated cells by amplifying reference gene primers. Generated by immunoSEQ multiplex PCR, the TCRdb table keeps only in-frame clones and is missing some. V and J calls and clone size are copied from that table; D and trimming were computed from the DNA. This table has over 120,000 clones, over 85% appearing once. This entry belongs to a study of blood T cell repertoires in COVID-19. Study details: The United States, Italy and Spain supplied acute and convalescent COVID-19 samples. Nucleic acid was either cDNA or gDNA, and it came from T cells, B-cell-depleted T cells, or PBMCs.

The chain joins TRBV6-2 or TRBV6-3 to TRBJ2-2, with 7 bases matching TRBD1. The sequenced material came from peripheral blood. This TCR was sampled from a human donor in a cohort sampled during active COVID-19. In nucleotides, the CDR3 is TGTGCCAGCAGTTACCTGATGACAGGGTGGGCCGGGGAGCTGTTTTTT. Protein sequence: CASSYLMTGWAGELFF.